The 25 T cell receptor beta chains below come from one sample, sequenced in a study of shared clonotypes between healthy human individuals. TCRdb's copy holds only in-frame clones and misses some; the assay was immunoSEQ multiplex PCR. The profile shows some 2,400,000 clones, nearly 97% of them singletons. The sample taken for sequencing was naive CD4+ T cells sorted from blood. Subset defined: CD45RA+ positively selected. The origin of the receptors is a man between 18 and 35 years old in good health.

The V gene is TRBV5-4, the J gene TRBJ1-4; D is ambiguous. V lost 4 bases and J lost 4, with 17 bases in between. The CDR3 has 16 amino acids. Germline CDR1 reads SGHNT; CDR2 reads YYREEE (reference sequence). The CDR3 sequence: CASSLDPGRSNEKLFF. Written as DNA, the CDR3 is TGTGCCAGCAGCCTGGATCCGGGTAGGAGTAATGAAAAACTGTTTTTT.

This chain connects TRBV6-1 to TRBJ1-6; 7 bases are shared with TRBD1. This CDR3 is 18 amino acids long. Germline assignment: CDR1 MNHNS and CDR2 SASEGT. Losses at the gene ends were 4 bases for V and 7 bases for J; bases not matched to a gene: 16. CDR3 DNA sequence: TGTGCCAGCAGTGCCTTCCCAGGTATGGGACAGCAGAATTCACCCCTCCACTTT. Protein sequence: CASSAFPGMGQQNSPLHF.

V and J are TRBV6-5 and TRBJ1-4, with 7 bases lining up with TRBD1. The V gene end was trimmed by 4 bases and the J gene end by 5 bases; junction bases not matched to a gene: 4. The V gene's germline CDR1 is MNHEY and CDR2 SVGAGI. This CDR3 is built from 14 residues. The CDR3 DNA follows: TGTGCCAGCAGTTCAGGGGACAGAAATGAAAAACTGTTTTTT. Translated: CASSSGDRNEKLFF.

The J gene is TRBJ2-5, the V gene TRBV7-6; 7 positions agree with TRBD2. The CDR3 is 15 residues long. Germline-derived CDR1 and CDR2 are SGHVS and FNYEAQ. The junction had 3 bases not matched to a gene; V was cut back by 1 base and J by 1 base. The CDR3 region has the DNA TGTGCCAGCAGCTTAGTCCCTAGCGGCCAAGAGACCCAGTACTTC. Its translation is CASSLVPSGQETQYF.

This chain uses TRBV11-3 with TRBJ2-7; 9 bases map to TRBD1. This CDR3 region has 15 residues. The ends lost 0 bases at V and 3 bases at J; junction bases unmatched: 3. In germline, CDR1 is SGHNT, CDR2 YENEEA. The CDR3 sequence: CASSLDGTGFYEQYF. The CDR3 DNA sequence: TGTGCCAGCAGCTTAGATGGGACAGGGTTCTACGAGCAGTACTTC.

The chain combines TRBV12-5 with TRBJ2-5; D unclear. The CDR3 contains 9 residues. V lost 6 bases, J lost 5 bases, and 1 base lay in between. Germline loops: CDR1 LGHNT, CDR2 FRNRAP. CDR3 DNA: TGTGCTAGTGGGGAGACCCAGTACTTC. The encoded protein is CASGETQYF.

In its sample, this clone was seen once. This chain connects TRBV11-2 to TRBJ1-2; D not certain. V dropped 5 bases and J dropped 0 bases, with 1 base sitting between them. From germline, CDR1 is SGHAT and CDR2 FQNNGV. CDR3 size: 11 residues. This CDR3 reads CASSPNYGYTF. CDR3 coding DNA: TGTGCCAGCAGCCCTAACTATGGCTACACCTTC.

V usage is TRBV5-1 and J usage is TRBJ1-1; D unclear. There are 13 residues in the CDR3. V lost 1 base to trimming and J lost 8 bases, with 12 bases between them. The germline V gene encodes CDR1 SGHRS and CDR2 YFSETQ. CDR3 in amino acids: CASSLTDKTEAFF. The CDR3 region has the DNA TGCGCCAGCAGCTTGACCGACAAAACCGAAGCTTTCTTT.

The CDR3 protein is CASSPLGGEGTQYF. The CDR3 DNA reads TGTGCCAGCAGCCCTCTGGGAGGGGAGGGGACCCAGTACTTC. J is TRBJ2-5 and V is TRBV6-1; 7 nucleotides align to TRBD2. The CDR3 runs to 14 residues. The V segment lost 6 bases and the J segment 7 bases; nucleotides outside the gene matches: 11. Per germline, CDR1 MNHNS and CDR2 SASEGT.

This clone has a single count. Other DNA sequences in this sample translate to the same CDR3. This sequence joins TRBV5-1 and TRBJ2-5, with D perhaps given as TRBD1 or TRBD2 (5 bases each). V was cut by 2 bases and J by 4 bases, with 12 bases left in between. Germline V gene sequence: CDR1 SGHRS, CDR2 YFSETQ. This CDR3 has 14 amino acids. CDR3 region: CASSLGTKGETQYF. In DNA, the CDR3 is TGCGCCAGCAGCTTAGGGACCAAGGGAGAGACCCAGTACTTC.

The rearrangement uses TRBV5-1 and TRBJ2-3; D possibly corresponds to TRBD2 (7 bases). The CDR3 loop spans 15 amino acids. V lost 4 bases, J lost 4 bases, and 16 bases lay in between. Germline V gene lookup returns CDR1 SGHRS and CDR2 YFSETQ. The CDR3: CASSPARGLADTQYF. The CDR3 DNA follows: TGCGCCAGCAGCCCGGCGCGGGGGCTCGCAGATACGCAGTATTTT.

The genes are TRBV2 and TRBJ2-3, with D perhaps assigned TRBD1 or TRBD2 (5 bases each). V was trimmed by 8 bases and J by 0 bases, leaving 15 bases between them. This CDR3 region has 15 residues. CDR1 is SNHLY, CDR2 FYNNEI, per germline. CDR3 region: CASSRTGASTDTQYF. The CDR3 DNA follows: TGTGCCAGCTCGAGGACCGGGGCTAGCACAGATACGCAGTATTTT. Drawing the rest from reference TRBV2 and TRBJ2-3, the complete variable domain is EPEVTQTPSHQVTQMGQEVILRCVPISNHLYFYWYRQILGQKVEFLVSFYNNEISEKSEIFDDQFSVERPDGSNFTLKIRSTKLEDSAMYFCASSRTGASTDTQYFGPGTRLTVL.

This clone was picked up one time. The rearrangement joins TRBV30 to TRBJ2-2; TRBD2 agrees at 11 bases. After removal of 1 base from V and 3 bases from J, the junction contained 13 bases not matched to a gene. CDR3 length: 19 amino acids. Germline V gene lookup returns CDR1 GTSNPN and CDR2 SVGIG (reference sequence). The CDR3 bases are TGTGCCTGGAGTGCTTTTGGGACTAGCGGAACTAATTACACCGGGGAGCTGTTTTTT. It translates to CAWSAFGTSGTNYTGELFF. The entire variable domain, with the rest obtained from reference TRBV30 and TRBJ2-2, is as follows: SQTIHQWPATLVQPVGSPLSLECTVEGTSNPNLYWYRQAAGRGLQLLFYSVGIGQISSEVPQNLSASRPQDRQFILSSKKLLLSDSGFYLCAWSAFGTSGTNYTGELFFGEGSRLTVL.

This chain joins TRBV11-3 and TRBJ2-1; 8 bases agree with TRBD2. Germline values: CDR1 SGHNT, CDR2 YENEEA. CDR3 length: 14 amino acids. Trimming took 3 bases from V and 6 from J; bases not matched to a gene: 4. CDR3 nucleotide sequence: TGTGCCAGCAGCTTCAGGAGCGGGGGCAATGAGCAGTTCTTC. It specifies CASSFRSGGNEQFF.

V usage is TRBV11-2 and J usage is TRBJ2-7; no reliable D call. This CDR3 spans 13 amino acids. Germline CDR1 is SGHAT and CDR2 is FQNNGV. Trimming removed 8 bases at V and 7 bases at J, with 18 bases between. In DNA, the CDR3 is TGTGCCAGCGAGTCGATTGCCTCGAATGAGCAGTACTTC. This encodes CASESIASNEQYF.

The V and J genes are TRBV18 and TRBJ2-3, with 10 nucleotides matching TRBD2. The germline V gene encodes CDR1 KGHSH and CDR2 LQKENI. V was clipped by 4 bases and J by 0 bases; unmatched bases: 7. The CDR3 length is 17 residues. The CDR3 spells CASSQLTSGSSTDTQYF. CDR3 coding DNA: TGTGCCAGCTCACAACTGACTAGCGGGTCTAGCACAGATACGCAGTATTTT. The variable domain in full, with the rest retrieved from reference TRBV18 and TRBJ2-3, is NAGVMQNPRHLVRRRGQEARLRCSPMKGHSHVYWYRQLPEEGLKFMVYLQKENIIDESGMPKERFSAEFPKEGPSILRIQQVVRGDSAAYFCASSQLTSGSSTDTQYFGPGTRLTVL.

This rearrangement joins TRBV5-1 to TRBJ2-2, with a weak D call TRBD2 (5 bases). The V end was cut by 7 bases, the J end by 7 bases, with 14 bases between. The CDR3 contains 13 residues. CDR1 is SGHRS, CDR2 YFSETQ, per germline. The DNA of the CDR3 is TGCGCCAGCCACCGGGAAGTGAACGGGGAGCTGTTTTTT. Translated: CASHREVNGELFF.

The chain carries TRBV5-1 and TRBJ2-7; 11 bases agree with TRBD2. Germline CDR1 and CDR2: SGHRS and YFSETQ. The CDR3 covers 13 residues. Trimming took 0 bases from V and 10 from J; bases not matched to a gene: 3. Here the CDR3 reads CASSLGGLADQYF. The CDR3 nucleotides are TGCGCCAGCAGCTTGGGGGGACTAGCGGATCAGTACTTC.

V usage is TRBV4-1 and J usage is TRBJ2-5; a weak D match, TRBD2 (6 bases). CDR3 length: 16 amino acids. CDR1 MGHRA and CDR2 YSYEKL come from the germline V gene. V lost 4 bases and J lost 7, with 22 bases in between. The CDR3 protein is CASSPTFLGGIGTQYF. CDR3 sequence (DNA): TGCGCCAGCAGCCCGACTTTTCTCGGGGGAATCGGGACCCAGTACTTC.

This sequence joins TRBV5-1 and TRBJ1-3, with 7 bases matching TRBD1. This CDR3 has 16 amino acids. Germline V lookup: CDR1 SGHRS, CDR2 YFSETQ. Trimming at V came to 4 bases and at J to 0 bases, leaving 7 bases not matched to a gene. The CDR3 reads CASSTQGPHSGNTIYF. The CDR3 nucleotides are TGCGCCAGCAGCACACAGGGGCCCCACTCTGGAAACACCATATATTTT.

This sequence joins TRBV11-2 and TRBJ2-1; 7 nucleotides line up with TRBD2. Trimming cost V 1 base and J 9 bases; bases outside gene matches: 9. This CDR3 contains 15 residues. Germline V gives CDR1 SGHAT, CDR2 FQNNGV. The CDR3 DNA reads TGTGCCAGCAGCTTAGGGGACTATGTTGGAAGTGAGCAGTTCTTC. This sequence encodes CASSLGDYVGSEQFF.

The chain employs TRBV18 and TRBJ2-4, with 7 positions matching TRBD1. Germline V CDR1 and CDR2: KGHSH, LQKENI. CDR3 length equals 16 residues. J gave up 1 base and V 1 base, and 4 bases lay outside the gene matches. CDR3 bases: TGTGCCAGCTCACCACGTCCGACAGGGGCCAAAAACATTCAGTACTTC. Protein: CASSPRPTGAKNIQYF. The variable domain in full, completed from reference TRBV18 and TRBJ2-4, reads NAGVMQNPRHLVRRRGQEARLRCSPMKGHSHVYWYRQLPEEGLKFMVYLQKENIIDESGMPKERFSAEFPKEGPSILRIQQVVRGDSAAYFCASSPRPTGAKNIQYFGAGTRLSVL.

V usage is TRBV7-2 and J usage is TRBJ2-5; D call uncertain. Germline V CDR1 and CDR2: SGHTA, FQGNSA. Trimming pared 5 bases from V and 2 bases from J, leaving 9 bases between. The CDR3 consists of 13 residues. The CDR3 here is CASSPRLQETQYF. The DNA of the CDR3 is TGTGCCAGCAGCCCCCGACTTCAAGAGACCCAGTACTTC.

Notes on this clone: This sample includes further DNA sequences coding for the same CDR3. V gene TRBV6-5 combines with J gene TRBJ2-7; possible D gene TRBD1, 6 bases. The CDR3 contains 13 residues. V was trimmed by 0 bases and J by 4 bases, leaving 7 bases between them. Germline V lookup: CDR1 MNHEY, CDR2 SVGAGI. The CDR3 DNA follows: TGTGCCAGCAGTTACTCTGGACAGTACGAGCAGTACTTC. Translated: CASSYSGQYEQYF.

The rearrangement joins TRBV9 to TRBJ1-2, with 10 bases matching TRBD1. Trimming removed 4 bases from V and 6 bases from J; junction bases left unmatched: 12. Germline CDR1 and CDR2: SGDLS and YYNGEE. The CDR3 runs to 16 residues. DNA for the CDR3: TGTGCCAGCAGCTCCCGACAGGGGGCTAAAATGAATGGCTACACCTTC. This encodes CASSSRQGAKMNGYTF.